This T cell receptor (beta chain) was captured by sequencing in a study of siplizumab effects on memory and regulatory T cells. Whole-study findings and limits: With siplizumab, Treg-derived clones averaged roughly 62% of mappable alloreactive CD4+ clones, versus 25% to 30% in controls. It seemed that naive T cells were more diverse than memory cells and were major contributors to the alloresponse. Alloreactive sequences tracing back to unstimulated CD4+ memory cells fell significantly with siplizumab.

Around 96,000 TCR templates were measured in each sample. The protocol was immunoSEQ multiplex PCR, while the TCRdb copy is restricted to in-frame clones and leaves out a portion. The sample lists 98,000 or so clones, 93% occurring once. CDR1 and CDR2 (germline): KGHSH, LQKENI. The CDR3 is 13 residues long. About this clone itself: Its specificity is not known.

The sequenced sample consisted of Tregs sorted from blood. The gene calls are TRBV18 and TRBJ2-3; D remains ambiguous. The sequence was collected from a human donor in good health. CDR3 nucleotides: TGTGTCTCCGCTAAAGAGAGCACAGATACGCAGTATTTT. Translating it yields CVSAKESTDTQYF.